One sample yielded the 17 T cell receptor beta chains listed below, sequenced in a study of vaccination and CD4 T cells after COVID-19. Treatment here: approximately nine-day PBMC culture with coronavirus spike peptide pools or control peptides (ViraFEST assay). The Oncomine TCR Beta short-read assay was applied to DNA of cultured CD4+ T cells. TCRdb fed the PCR reads into MiXCR, producing one record per CDR3 protein. The sample holds under 20,000 distinct CDR3 sequences, 65% to 80% seen once. What these receptors recognize is not known. Sequencing was performed on CD4+ T cells from blood, cultured in vitro. The receptors were gathered from a human donor who had recovered from COVID-19.

The rearrangement links TRBV7-3 to TRBJ2-5; a possible D gene is TRBD1 (5 bases). The germline gives CDR1 SGHTA, CDR2 FQGTGA. Between the trimmed V and J ends, which lost 2 bases and 2 bases, there was a span of 12 bases. This CDR3 comprises 15 residues. Here the CDR3 reads CASSLYGQLQETQYF. CDR3 sequence (DNA): TGTGCCAGCAGCTTATATGGACAACTACAAGAGACCCAGTACTTC.

The chain employs TRBV27 and TRBJ1-2, with D perhaps TRBD1 (5 bases). The V gene lost 5 bases and the J gene lost 6 bases, with 13 bases spanning the gap. The CDR3 sequence is 13 residues long. In germline, CDR1 is MNHEY, CDR2 SMNVEV (reference sequence). The CDR3: CASSDQGRNGYTF. In DNA form, the CDR3 reads TGTGCCAGCAGTGACCAGGGAAGGAATGGCTACACCTTC.

This sequence joins TRBV19 and TRBJ2-5; no clear D. This CDR3 has 13 amino acids. Germline loops: CDR1 LNHDA, CDR2 SQIVND (reference sequence). Trimming took off 4 bases at V and 2 bases at J, with 8 bases between the two ends. The chain's CDR3 is CASSTRPQETQYF. In DNA form, the CDR3 reads TGTGCCAGTAGTACCAGGCCTCAAGAGACCCAGTACTTC.

The genes are TRBV6-1 and TRBJ2-2; D ambiguous. The CDR3 extends over 16 amino acids. Per the germline V gene, CDR1 is MNHNS and CDR2 is SASEGT. Trimming cost V 0 bases and J 1 base, with 9 bases left between them. The CDR3 nucleotides read TGTGCCAGCAGTGAAGCAAGGGTAGTGAACACCGGGGAGCTGTTTTTT. Translating it yields CASSEARVVNTGELFF.

The chain carries TRBV7-2 and TRBJ2-3; TRBD2 matches 9 bases. The J segment lost 1 base and the V segment lost 4 bases, leaving 18 bases of the junction unmatched. Per the germline V gene, CDR1 is SGHTA and CDR2 is FQGNSA. This CDR3 comprises 20 residues. Here the CDR3 reads CASSSNLAGTRGGRTDTQYF. The DNA of the CDR3 is TGTGCCAGCAGCTCAAACCTAGCGGGGACACGGGGGGGTCGCACAGATACGCAGTATTTT. The full variable domain, completed using reference TRBV7-2 and TRBJ2-3, is GAGVSQSPSNKVTEKGKDVELRCDPISGHTALYWYRQSLGQGLEFLIYFQGNSAPDKSGLPSDRFSAERTGGSVSTLTIQRTQQEDSAVYLCASSSNLAGTRGGRTDTQYFGPGTRLTVL.

This clonotype has a handful of counts. The chain uses TRBV7-2 and TRBJ2-5; D is unclear. There are 13 residues in the CDR3. The V gene lost 3 bases and the J gene lost 4 bases, with 9 bases spanning the gap. Germline-derived CDR1 and CDR2 are SGHTA and FQGNSA. CDR3 loop: CASSLLRAETQYF. CDR3 bases: TGTGCCAGCAGCTTGTTGCGAGCAGAGACCCAGTACTTC.

The chain joins TRBV4-3 to TRBJ1-2; D gene ambiguous. Looked up from germline, CDR1 is LGHNA and CDR2 is YSLEER. The CDR3 loop spans 14 amino acids. The V end lost 4 bases, the J end lost 4 bases, and 13 bases lay between the germline ends. The CDR3 bases are TGCGCCAGCAGCCTCGCTCGGGGAACCTATGGCTACACCTTC. Encoded protein: CASSLARGTYGYTF.

The chain is built from TRBV24-1 and TRBJ1-2; D ambiguous. Per germline, CDR1 KGHDR and CDR2 SFDVKD. Trimming stripped 4 bases from V and 4 bases from J, with 6 bases between. This CDR3 has 12 amino acids. CDR3 nucleotide sequence: TGTGCCACCAGTGAGCTCGGCTATGGCTACACCTTC. This encodes CATSELGYGYTF.

This clonotype occurred a few times. The chain carries TRBV20-1 and TRBJ1-1; the D is unclear. The CDR3 has 12 amino acids. V lost 4 bases and J 0 bases, leaving 6 bases between the germline ends. Looked up from germline, CDR1 is DFQATT and CDR2 is SNEGSKA (reference sequence). The CDR3 sequence: CSANRLNTEAFF. The CDR3 nucleotides read TGCAGTGCTAACAGATTGAACACTGAAGCTTTCTTT.

The chain has TRBV12-3 or TRBV12-4 and TRBJ1-2; no definite D call. V lost 1 base to trimming and J lost 4 bases, with 7 bases between them. The CDR3 is 13 amino acids. The chain's CDR3 is CASSLGQPYGYTF. CDR3 coding DNA: TGTGCCAGCAGTTTAGGTCAGCCCTATGGCTACACCTTC.

This rearrangement joins TRBV9 to TRBJ2-1; 9 bases agree with TRBD1. This CDR3 spans 15 amino acids. CDR1 SGDLS and CDR2 YYNGEE come from the germline V gene. The V and J ends lost 4 bases and 7 bases, in that order; junction bases with no gene match: 9. The CDR3 loop reads CASSRDRATQNEQFF. DNA of the CDR3: TGTGCCAGCAGCCGGGACAGGGCGACACAGAATGAGCAGTTCTTC.

The CDR3 loop is CSARARLAGGSHEQYF. Written as DNA, the CDR3 is TGCAGTGCTAGAGCCCGACTAGCGGGAGGTTCGCACGAGCAGTACTTC. V and J are TRBV20-1 and TRBJ2-7, with 13 bases lining up with TRBD2. The CDR3 length is 16 residues. The V gene's germline CDR1 is DFQATT and CDR2 SNEGSKA (reference sequence). The V segment lost 1 base and the J segment 5 bases; nucleotides outside the gene matches: 8.

The V and J genes are TRBV12-3 or TRBV12-4 and TRBJ1-5; D gene unclear. Trimming stripped 6 bases from V and 1 base from J, with 13 bases between. CDR3 length equals 15 residues. CDR3 in amino acids: CASSPAQDSNQPQHF. CDR3 nucleotides: TGTGCCAGCAGCCCGGCTCAGGACAGCAATCAGCCCCAGCATTTT.

The CDR3 loop is CSAQVTSGRTGDTQYF. CDR3 bases: TGCAGTGCTCAAGTGACTAGCGGGAGAACGGGAGATACGCAGTATTTT. This chain connects TRBV20-1 to TRBJ2-3, with 12 bases fitting TRBD2. J gave up 5 bases and V 5 bases, and 11 bases lay outside the gene matches. Germline V lookup: CDR1 DFQATT, CDR2 SNEGSKA (reference sequence). The CDR3 runs to 16 residues.

The V gene is TRBV28, the J gene TRBJ1-5; D remains ambiguous. V was clipped by 6 bases and J by 4 bases, with 10 bases between them. Germline CDR1 MDHEN, CDR2 SYDVKM. The CDR3 is 13 amino acids. The CDR3: CASRSPNNQPQHF. CDR3 nucleotides: TGTGCCAGCAGGAGTCCTAATAATCAGCCCCAGCATTTT.

The chain combines TRBV7-2 with TRBJ2-5; a possible D gene is TRBD2 (6 bases). The V end was cut by 6 bases, the J end by 2 bases, with 16 bases between. Germline V lookup: CDR1 SGHTA, CDR2 FQGNSA. The CDR3 sequence is 15 residues long. CDR3 sequence (DNA): TGTGCCAGCAGGTCGGCTAGCGCGCGACAAGAGACCCAGTACTTC. Translation gives CASRSASARQETQYF.

J is TRBJ1-3 and V is TRBV6-2 or TRBV6-3, with D hard to call. Trimming left V 2 bases short and J 3 bases short, with 8 bases between. Germline CDR1 MNHEY, CDR2 SVGEGT. The CDR3 length is 14 residues. The DNA of the CDR3 is TGTGCCAGCAGTTACGAGGTGGATGGAAACACCATATATTTT. It yields the protein CASSYEVDGNTIYF.